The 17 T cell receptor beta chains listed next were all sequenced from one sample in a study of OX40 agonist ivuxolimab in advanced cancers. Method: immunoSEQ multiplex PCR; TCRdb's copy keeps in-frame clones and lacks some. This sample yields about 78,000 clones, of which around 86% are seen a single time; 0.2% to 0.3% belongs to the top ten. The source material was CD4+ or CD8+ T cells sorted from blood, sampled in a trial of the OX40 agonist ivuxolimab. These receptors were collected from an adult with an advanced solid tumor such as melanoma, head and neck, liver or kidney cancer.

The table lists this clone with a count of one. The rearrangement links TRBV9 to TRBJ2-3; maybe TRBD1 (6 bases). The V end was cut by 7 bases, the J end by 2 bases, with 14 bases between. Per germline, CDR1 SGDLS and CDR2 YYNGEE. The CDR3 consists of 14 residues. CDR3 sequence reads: CASGLQGTTDTQYF. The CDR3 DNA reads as TGTGCCAGCGGGCTACAGGGAACCACAGATACGCAGTATTTT.

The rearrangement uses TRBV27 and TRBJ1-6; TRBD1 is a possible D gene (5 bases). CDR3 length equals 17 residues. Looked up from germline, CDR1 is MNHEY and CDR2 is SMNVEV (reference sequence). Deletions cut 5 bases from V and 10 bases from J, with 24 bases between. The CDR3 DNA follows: TGTGCCAGCAGTCCCATGACGCTAGGGGACCTTGGATCACCCCTCCACTTT. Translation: CASSPMTLGDLGSPLHF.

The CDR3 DNA reads as TGTGCCAGCAACGTAATTCCCCGACAGTCCCCGGTGTTTTGGACCCAGTACTTC. This gives the protein CASNVIPRQSPVFWTQYF. This rearrangement joins TRBV5-5 to TRBJ2-5; D is possibly TRBD1 (5 bases). Deletions cut 6 bases from V and 7 bases from J, with 31 bases between. The germline gives CDR1 SGHKS, CDR2 YYEKEE (reference sequence). The CDR3 consists of 18 residues.

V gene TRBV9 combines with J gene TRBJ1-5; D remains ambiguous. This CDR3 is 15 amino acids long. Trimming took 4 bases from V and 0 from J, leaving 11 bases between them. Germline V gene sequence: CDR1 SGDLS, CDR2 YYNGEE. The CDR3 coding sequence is TGTGCCAGCAGCTCCGACGCAAATAGCAATCAGCCCCAGCATTTT. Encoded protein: CASSSDANSNQPQHF.

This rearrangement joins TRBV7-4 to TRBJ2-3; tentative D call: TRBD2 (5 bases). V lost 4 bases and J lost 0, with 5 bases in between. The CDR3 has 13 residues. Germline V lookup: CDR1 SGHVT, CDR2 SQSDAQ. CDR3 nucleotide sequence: TGTGCCAGCAGCTGGACTAGCACAGATACGCAGTATTTT. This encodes CASSWTSTDTQYF. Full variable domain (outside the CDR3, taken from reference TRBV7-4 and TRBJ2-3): GAGVSQSPRYKVAKRGRDVALRCDSISGHVTLYWYRQTLGQGSEVLTYSQSDAQRDKSGRPSGRFSAERPERSVSTLKIQRTEQGDSAVYLCASSWTSTDTQYFGPGTRLTVL.

This CDR3 reads CASRLTSFLVTGELFF. The DNA for the CDR3 is TGCGCCAGCAGGCTGACCTCTTTCCTGGTTACCGGGGAGCTGTTTTTT. The chain couples TRBV10-2 to TRBJ2-2; D not certain. Trimming took 6 bases from V and 5 from J, leaving 19 bases between them. This CDR3 comprises 16 residues. Germline-derived CDR1 and CDR2 are WSHSY and SAAADI.

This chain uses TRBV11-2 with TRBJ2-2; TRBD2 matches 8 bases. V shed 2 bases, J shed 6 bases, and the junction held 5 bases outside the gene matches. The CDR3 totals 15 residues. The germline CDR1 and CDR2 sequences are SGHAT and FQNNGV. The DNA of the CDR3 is TGTGCCAGCAGCTTAATAGGACTAGCTGCCGGGGAGCTGTTTTTT. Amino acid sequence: CASSLIGLAAGELFF.

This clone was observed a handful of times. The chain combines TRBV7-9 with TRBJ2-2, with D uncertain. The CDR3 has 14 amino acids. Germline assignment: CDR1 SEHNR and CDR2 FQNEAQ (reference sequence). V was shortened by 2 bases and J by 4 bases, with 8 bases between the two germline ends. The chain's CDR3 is CASSLFPSTGELFF. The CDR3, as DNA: TGTGCCAGCAGCTTATTCCCCAGCACCGGGGAGCTGTTTTTT.

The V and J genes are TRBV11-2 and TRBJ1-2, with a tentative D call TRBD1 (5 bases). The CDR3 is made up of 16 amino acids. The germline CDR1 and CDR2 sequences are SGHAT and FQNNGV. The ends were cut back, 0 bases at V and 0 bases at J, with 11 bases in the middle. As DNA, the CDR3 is TGTGCCAGCAGCTTAGATCGTCGGGGCTCTAACTATGGCTACACCTTC. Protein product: CASSLDRRGSNYGYTF.

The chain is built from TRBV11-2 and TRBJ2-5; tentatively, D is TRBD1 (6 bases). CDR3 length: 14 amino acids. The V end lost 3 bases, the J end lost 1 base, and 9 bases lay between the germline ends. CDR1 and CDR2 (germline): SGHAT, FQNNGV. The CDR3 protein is CASSLVQGQETQYF. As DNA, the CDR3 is TGTGCCAGCAGCTTGGTACAGGGCCAAGAGACCCAGTACTTC.

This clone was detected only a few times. The DNA for the CDR3 is TGTGCCAGCAGTCCTGGGTCCGGGGCCAACGTCCTGACTTTC. This translates into CASSPGSGANVLTF. This chain joins TRBV7-9 and TRBJ2-6; D is ambiguous. V was pared by 6 bases and J by 4 bases, with 10 bases between. Germline CDR1 reads SEHNR; CDR2 reads FQNEAQ (reference sequence). CDR3 size: 14 residues.

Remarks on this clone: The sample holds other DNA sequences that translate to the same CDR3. The CDR3 sequence: CSARVGPQETQYF. The CDR3 DNA reads TGCAGCGCCCGGGTGGGCCCGCAAGAGACCCAGTACTTC. This sequence joins TRBV29-1 and TRBJ2-5; no clear D gene. Looked up from germline, CDR1 is SQVTM and CDR2 is ANQGSEA. The germline V and J ends were trimmed by 7 bases and 2 bases, with 14 bases remaining between them. The CDR3 sequence is 13 residues long.

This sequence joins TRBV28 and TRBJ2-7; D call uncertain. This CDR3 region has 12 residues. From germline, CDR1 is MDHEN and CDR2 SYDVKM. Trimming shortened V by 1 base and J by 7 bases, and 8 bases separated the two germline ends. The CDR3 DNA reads TGTGCCAGCAGTTTATCTCAGCAGGAGCAGTACTTC. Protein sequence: CASSLSQQEQYF.

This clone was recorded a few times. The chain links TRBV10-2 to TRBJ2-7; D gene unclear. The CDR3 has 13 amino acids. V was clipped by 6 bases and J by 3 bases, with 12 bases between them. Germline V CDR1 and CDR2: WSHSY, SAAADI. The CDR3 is CASRWGRDYEQYF. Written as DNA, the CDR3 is TGCGCCAGCAGGTGGGGTAGGGACTACGAGCAGTACTTC.

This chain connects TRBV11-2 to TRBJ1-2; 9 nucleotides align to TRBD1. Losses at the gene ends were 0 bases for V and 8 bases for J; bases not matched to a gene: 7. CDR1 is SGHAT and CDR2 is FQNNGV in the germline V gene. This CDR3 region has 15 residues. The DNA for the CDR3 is TGTGCCAGCAGCTTAGAGGCCGGGACAGGGTCCGGCTACACCTTC. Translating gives CASSLEAGTGSGYTF.

In nucleotides, the CDR3 is TGTGCTAGTGCCCCGGGACCAGGACTAGCGGGAAAGTCAGGGACCCAGTACTTC. It is translated as CASAPGPGLAGKSGTQYF. The rearrangement uses TRBV12-5 and TRBJ2-5, with TRBD2 identical over 12 bases. This CDR3 is built from 18 residues. Per the germline V gene, CDR1 is LGHNT and CDR2 is FRNRAP. V lost 7 bases and J lost 7; bases outside the gene matches: 19.

Here the CDR3 reads CASSDLGTGNTIYF. In DNA form, the CDR3 reads TGCGCCAGCAGCGATCTGGGTACTGGAAACACCATATATTTT. The gene calls are TRBV5-1 and TRBJ1-3; D unresolved. CDR1 is SGHRS and CDR2 is YFSETQ in the germline V gene. This CDR3 comprises 14 residues. With 4 bases removed from V and 2 bases from J, the gap between germline ends came to 10 bases.